The 7 T cell receptor beta chains listed next were all sequenced from one sample in a study of cytomegalovirus exposure and HLA in healthy donors. The PCR employed 60 Vbeta primers together with 13 Jbeta primers. Method: immunoSEQ multiplex PCR; TCRdb's copy keeps in-frame clones and lacks some. In the table there are about 95,000 clones, 55% to 75% of which are singletons. The specimen was PBMCs. The receptors were sampled from a woman in her forties or fifties in good health and CMV-seropositive.

The chain couples TRBV5-4 to TRBJ1-2; D not certain. The CDR3 has 13 residues. The V and J ends lost 2 bases and 8 bases respectively, with 13 bases between them. Germline V gives CDR1 SGHNT, CDR2 YYREEE (reference sequence). The CDR3 nucleotides read TGTGCCAGCAGCTTTATCTTTGAGAACGGCTACACCTTC. It translates to CASSFIFENGYTF.

The rearrangement joins TRBV7-9 to TRBJ2-7; 10 nucleotides align to TRBD2. The germline CDR1 and CDR2 sequences are SEHNR and FQNEAQ (reference sequence). The CDR3 contains 16 residues. The junction had 14 bases not matched to a gene; V was cut back by 5 bases and J by 7 bases. The CDR3 bases are TGTGCCAGCAGCCGTGCTAGCGGGGGTTCGAGTAGAGAGCAGTACTTC. Its protein product is CASSRASGGSSREQYF. Based on the CDR3 plus reference TRBV7-9 and TRBJ2-7, the full variable domain is DTGVSQNPRHKITKRGQNVTFRCDPISEHNRLYWYRQTLGQGPEFLTYFQNEAQLEKSRLLSDRFSAERPKGSFSTLEIQRTEQGDSAMYLCASSRASGGSSREQYFGPGTRLTVT.

V is TRBV6-5 and J is TRBJ2-1, with 11 bases lining up with TRBD2. The J segment lost 7 bases and the V segment lost 2 bases, leaving 7 bases of the junction unmatched. Germline CDR1 and CDR2: MNHEY and SVGAGI. This CDR3 comprises 16 residues. This CDR3 reads CASSYIWASGRNEQFF. The CDR3, as DNA: TGTGCCAGCAGTTACATATGGGCTAGCGGGAGGAATGAGCAGTTCTTC.

This clone was seen a few times. The CDR3 DNA reads as TGTGCCAGCAGCCCCGGACAGCTGAGCTCCTACAATGAGCAGTTCTTC. It encodes CASSPGQLSSYNEQFF. The V and J genes are TRBV7-2 and TRBJ2-1; maybe TRBD1 (6 bases). V gave up 5 bases and J gave up 0 bases, with 14 bases separating them. The germline V gene has CDR1 SGHTA and CDR2 FQGNSA. The CDR3 is 16 amino acids.

This clone has a handful of counts. The gene calls are TRBV7-8 and TRBJ2-7; D remains unclear. The CDR3 totals 13 residues. Between the trimmed V and J ends, which lost 1 base and 3 bases, there was a span of 7 bases. Germline V gene data show CDR1 as SGHVS and CDR2 as FQNEAQ. Here the CDR3 reads CASSLELGYEQYF. The DNA for the CDR3 is TGTGCCAGCAGCTTAGAACTCGGCTACGAGCAGTACTTC.

This chain connects TRBV4-3 to TRBJ2-7; 10 bases are shared with TRBD1. Germline CDR1 and CDR2: LGHNA and YSLEER. Losses at the gene ends were 0 bases for V and 7 bases for J; bases not matched to a gene: 9. The CDR3 spans 16 residues. CDR3 bases: TGCGCCAGCAGCCAAGATTGGGGGACAGGGGCGAGGGAGCAGTACTTC. This gives the protein CASSQDWGTGAREQYF.

The V and J genes are TRBV5-5 and TRBJ2-7; TRBD2 is a possible D gene (5 bases). The CDR3 loop spans 14 amino acids. The V end was cut by 0 bases, the J end by 2 bases, with 9 bases between. Germline loops: CDR1 SGHKS, CDR2 YYEKEE (reference sequence). In nucleotides, the CDR3 is TGTGCCAGCAGCTTGGAAGGGCGGGCCTACGAGCAGTACTTC. Encoded protein: CASSLEGRAYEQYF.